The source of this T cell receptor beta chain is a study of T cell changes during pregnancy in multiple sclerosis. TCRdb keeps only in-frame clones here, not all; method: immunoSEQ multiplex PCR. The sample contains about 85,000 clones, about nine tenths of which appear only once. CDR1 and CDR2 from the germline V gene are SGHRS and YFSETQ. CDR3 size: 16 residues. The ends were cut back, 4 bases at V and 2 bases at J, with 16 bases in the middle. This chain uses TRBV5-1 with TRBJ2-1; tentatively, D is TRBD2 (7 bases). This TCR came from a female donor with multiple sclerosis, enrolled in a pregnancy study. The source was peripheral blood, collected in the first trimester of pregnancy. CDR3: CASSQYGGGTYNEQFF. CDR3 nucleotides: TGCGCCAGCAGCCAGTACGGCGGGGGCACCTACAATGAGCAGTTCTTC.